Each of the 20 T cell receptor beta chains below was sequenced from the same sample in a study of cytomegalovirus exposure and HLA in healthy donors. PCR used 60 Vbeta primers and 13 Jbeta primers. TCRdb's copy holds only in-frame clones and misses some; the assay was immunoSEQ multiplex PCR. The data show around 58,000 clones, with 77% seen just once and about 2.3% held by the top ten. Sequences were obtained from PBMCs. These receptors were obtained from a female donor in good health and CMV-seronegative.

The chain recombines TRBV5-7 with TRBJ1-5; no reliable D call. TRBV5-7 is an open reading frame whose function is uncertain. The germline V and J ends were trimmed by 3 bases and 5 bases, with 12 bases remaining between them. CDR3 length equals 14 residues. CDR3 sequence reads: CASSSTGADQPQHF. The CDR3 DNA follows: TGTGCCAGCAGCTCGACCGGCGCGGATCAGCCCCAGCATTTT.

Note on this clone: The junction shows a germline mismatch at one end, possibly a read error. For the CDR3, the DNA is TGTGCTAGCAGCTTAGAGTCGTTGCGGGACAGGGGGCGGGAGACCCAGTACTTC. It is translated as CASSLESLRDRGRETQYF. The chain links TRBV7-7 to TRBJ2-5, with TRBD1 matching over 12 bases. The CDR3 runs to 18 residues. Germline CDR1 and CDR2: SSHAT and FNYEAQ (reference sequence).

J is TRBJ2-1 and V is TRBV6-4; 12 positions agree with TRBD2. The ends lost 4 bases at V and 11 bases at J; junction bases unmatched: 9. The germline V gene has CDR1 MRHNA and CDR2 SNTAGT. The CDR3 runs to 15 residues. CDR3 sequence reads: CASSVRSSGGEKQFF. CDR3 nucleotides: TGTGCCAGCAGTGTTCGGTCTAGCGGGGGGGAGAAGCAGTTCTTC.

Only a few counts were recorded for this clone. This sequence joins TRBV7-9 and TRBJ1-1; TRBD1 agrees at 7 bases. The CDR3 is 13 residues long. The ends lost 4 bases at V and 6 bases at J; junction bases unmatched: 5. The germline gives CDR1 SEHNR, CDR2 FQNEAQ (reference sequence). The CDR3 nucleotides read TGTGCCAGCAGCTCACGACAGGGCGCTGAAGCTTTCTTT. Translation gives CASSSRQGAEAFF. Drawing the rest from reference TRBV7-9 and TRBJ1-1, the complete variable domain is DTGVSQNPRHKITKRGQNVTFRCDPISEHNRLYWYRQTLGQGPEFLTYFQNEAQLEKSRLLSDRFSAERPKGSFSTLEIQRTEQGDSAMYLCASSSRQGAEAFFGQGTRLTVV.

As DNA, the CDR3 is TGCGCCAGCAGTGAGCCCCGGATAGCGCCCAATGAGCAGTTCTTC. Protein product: CASSEPRIAPNEQFF. The chain has TRBV10-2 and TRBJ2-1, with D possibly matching TRBD2 (5 bases). CDR1 and CDR2 (germline): WSHSY, SAAADI. Trimming removed 2 bases from V and 6 bases from J, with 14 bases in between. This CDR3 is 15 amino acids long.

The chain is built from TRBV25-1 and TRBJ2-3, with a possible D match to TRBD2 (6 bases). The V end was cut by 3 bases, the J end by 2 bases, with 15 bases between. CDR3 length equals 16 residues. Germline V gene sequence: CDR1 MGHDK, CDR2 SYGVNS. The chain's CDR3 is CASSDRDGGDTDTQYF. The CDR3 DNA follows: TGTGCCAGCAGTGACAGGGACGGAGGGGACACAGATACGCAGTATTTT. Filled out from reference TRBV25-1 and TRBJ2-3, the complete variable domain reads EADIYQTPRYLVIGTGKKITLECSQTMGHDKMYWYQQDPGMELHLIHYSYGVNSTEKGDLSSESTVSRIRTEHFPLTLESARPSHTSQYLCASSDRDGGDTDTQYFGPGTRLTVL.

The V and J genes are TRBV7-9 and TRBJ1-1; no reliable D call. Germline V gene data show CDR1 as SEHNR and CDR2 as FQNEAQ (reference sequence). This CDR3 is 15 amino acids long. V was pared by 1 base and J by 0 bases, with 9 bases between. The CDR3 nucleotides are TGTGCCAGCAGCTTAGGAAGACTCATGAACACTGAAGCTTTCTTT. Amino acid sequence: CASSLGRLMNTEAFF.

The chain uses TRBV28 and TRBJ2-5; TRBD1 matches at 9 bases. CDR3 length: 16 residues. After removal of 3 bases from V and 5 bases from J, the junction contained 10 bases not matched to a gene. In germline, CDR1 is MDHEN, CDR2 SYDVKM. The CDR3 loop is CASSLNRGRVLETQYF. Here the CDR3 DNA reads TGTGCCAGCAGTTTGAACAGGGGGCGCGTTCTTGAGACCCAGTACTTC.

This clone was picked up a small number of times. This CDR3 is CASSQGWTKGLTGELFF. The DNA for the CDR3 is TGCGCCAGCAGCCAAGGTTGGACTAAGGGCCTGACCGGGGAGCTGTTTTTT. The V gene is TRBV4-1, the J gene TRBJ2-2; maybe TRBD2 (6 bases). The CDR3 has 17 amino acids. The V gene lost 1 base and the J gene lost 5 bases, with 17 bases spanning the gap. CDR1 is MGHRA and CDR2 is YSYEKL in the germline V gene.

V usage is TRBV19 and J usage is TRBJ1-1; possibly TRBD1 for D (5 bases). This CDR3 spans 19 amino acids. V dropped 1 base and J dropped 2 bases, with 23 bases sitting between them. The germline V gene encodes CDR1 LNHDA and CDR2 SQIVND (reference sequence). This CDR3 reads CASSIGVGAGRWENTEAFF. CDR3 DNA sequence: TGTGCCAGTAGTATAGGAGTAGGGGCAGGGAGGTGGGAAAACACTGAAGCTTTCTTT.

This clone was found once. The chain has TRBV6-5 and TRBJ2-7, with D tentatively TRBD1 (6 bases). CDR1 is MNHEY, CDR2 SVGAGI, per germline. Trimming took off 6 bases at V and 0 bases at J, with 12 bases between the two ends. The CDR3 contains 14 residues. This CDR3 reads CASSTGPSSYEQYF. CDR3 DNA sequence: TGTGCCAGCAGCACAGGGCCCTCCTCCTACGAGCAGTACTTC.

The chain joins TRBV5-1 to TRBJ2-3; 9 nucleotides match TRBD1. Trimming took 4 bases from V and 2 from J; bases not matched to a gene: 5. The germline V gene has CDR1 SGHRS and CDR2 YFSETQ. CDR3 length: 15 residues. The CDR3 sequence: CASSTQGALTDTQYF. CDR3 bases: TGCGCCAGCAGCACACAGGGGGCCCTCACAGATACGCAGTATTTT. The full variable domain, completed using reference TRBV5-1 and TRBJ2-3, is KAGVTQTPRYLIKTRGQQVTLSCSPISGHRSVSWYQQTPGQGLQFLFEYFSETQRNKGNFPGRFSGRQFSNSRSEMNVSTLELGDSALYLCASSTQGALTDTQYFGPGTRLTVL.

The V and J genes are TRBV6-4 and TRBJ1-1; D is unclear. V shed 6 bases and J shed 4 bases, with 18 bases lying between them. The germline gives CDR1 MRHNA, CDR2 SNTAGT. The CDR3 consists of 15 residues. The CDR3 spells CASRVEVSGRTEAFF. CDR3 nucleotides: TGTGCCAGCAGAGTCGAGGTTTCGGGTCGCACTGAAGCTTTCTTT.

The rearrangement links TRBV6-5 to TRBJ2-6; D not certain. V lost 2 bases, J lost 1 base, and 9 bases lay in between. The CDR3 extends over 16 amino acids. The germline CDR1 and CDR2 sequences are MNHEY and SVGAGI. This CDR3 reads CASSYTQLSGANVLTF. The CDR3 DNA follows: TGTGCCAGCAGTTACACCCAACTATCTGGGGCCAACGTCCTGACTTTC.

This clone showed up just a few times. The chain has TRBV11-2 and TRBJ2-7; tentative D call: TRBD1 (6 bases). V was cut by 11 bases and J by 6 bases, with 20 bases left in between. Germline V lookup: CDR1 SGHAT, CDR2 FQNNGV. The CDR3 length is 13 residues. This CDR3 is CACHPPGTPEQYF. CDR3 nucleotides: TGTGCCTGCCACCCCCCCGGGACACCCGAGCAGTACTTC.

This CDR3 is CASSYPILGEGFEQFF. CDR3 nucleotide sequence: TGTGCCAGCAGCTACCCAATATTGGGTGAGGGTTTTGAGCAGTTCTTC. This chain joins TRBV11-2 and TRBJ2-1; tentatively, D is TRBD2 (5 bases). The CDR3 has 16 amino acids. V was cut by 4 bases and J by 9 bases, with 22 bases left in between. In germline, CDR1 is SGHAT, CDR2 FQNNGV.

The genes are TRBV19 and TRBJ2-1; 13 nucleotides line up with TRBD2. This CDR3 has 19 residues. With 2 bases clipped from V and 8 bases from J, the junction kept 15 bases outside the gene matches. Per the germline V gene, CDR1 is LNHDA and CDR2 is SQIVND (reference sequence). The CDR3 region has the DNA TGTGCCAGTAGTATAATGGGGGCCGGACTAGCGGGAGCGGTGGATGAGCAGTTCTTC. Residues: CASSIMGAGLAGAVDEQFF.

The chain uses TRBV7-9 and TRBJ1-4; 7 bases match TRBD1. The junction had 7 bases not matched to a gene; V was cut back by 1 base and J by 5 bases. This CDR3 region has 16 residues. CDR1 and CDR2 from the germline V gene are SEHNR and FQNEAQ (reference sequence). For the CDR3, the DNA is TGTGCCAGCAGCTTAGTAAGAGGGGGCGTAAATGAAAAACTGTTTTTT. It yields the protein CASSLVRGGVNEKLFF.

The chain couples TRBV28 to TRBJ2-7, with TRBD1 as a possible D gene (6 bases). V lost 2 bases and J 2 bases, leaving 10 bases between the germline ends. This CDR3 region has 14 residues. In germline, CDR1 is MDHEN, CDR2 SYDVKM. For the CDR3, the DNA is TGTGCCAGCAGTTTAGCAGGGGCCACCTACGAGCAGTACTTC. Amino acid sequence: CASSLAGATYEQYF.

The chain employs TRBV2 and TRBJ2-4; 8 bases fit TRBD1. This CDR3 contains 15 residues. Germline assignment: CDR1 SNHLY and CDR2 FYNNEI. The junction had 3 bases not matched to a gene; V was cut back by 5 bases and J by 0 bases. CDR3 sequence: CASSKDRAAKNIQYF. In nucleotides, the CDR3 is TGTGCCAGCAGTAAGGACAGGGCAGCCAAAAACATTCAGTACTTC.